These 27 T cell receptor beta chains came from one sample sequenced in a study of regulatory T cells in long-lasting Graves disease. Libraries of TCR beta came from iRepertoire HTBI primers plus Arm-PCR of CDR3 regions. TCRdb passed the multiplex PCR reads through MiXCR, listing each CDR3 protein once. This table has approximately 350,000 distinct CDR3 sequences, over 15% appearing once. Time point meaning: newly diagnosed GD, antithyroid drugs for less than 3 months. Making the TCR library involved RNA that had been extracted from PBMCs. The same data also contributed to another study, on T cells in Graves' hyperthyroidism and ophthalmopathy.

Here the sequenced sample was peripheral blood mononuclear cells (PBMCs), taken at new diagnosis, from a patient treated with antithyroid drugs. These receptors were taken from a man between 35 and 55 years old with Graves disease.

This clonotype was picked up many times. The chain links TRBV5-1 to TRBJ1-6; the match to TRBD1 covers 7 bases. Germline V gene sequence: CDR1 SGHRS, CDR2 YFSETQ. The CDR3 has 14 residues. After removal of 3 bases from V and 10 bases from J, the junction contained 7 bases not matched to a gene. CDR3 bases: TGCGCCAGCAGCTCGGGACAGCCAGGATCACCCCTCCACTTT. Amino acids: CASSSGQPGSPLHF.

The V and J genes are TRBV7-8 and TRBJ1-6; 9 bases are shared with TRBD1. The CDR3 covers 15 residues. Per the germline V gene, CDR1 is SGHVS and CDR2 is FQNEAQ. V was pared by 2 bases and J by 9 bases, with 5 bases of the junction left unmatched. The CDR3 DNA reads as TGTGCCAGCAGCTTACGGGACAGGGCTTTTTCACCCCTCCACTTT. This translates into CASSLRDRAFSPLHF.

This clonotype has at least ten counts. This rearrangement joins TRBV2 to TRBJ2-4; no firm D call. Germline CDR1 reads SNHLY; CDR2 reads FYNNEI. This CDR3 is 14 amino acids long. V lost 4 bases to trimming and J lost 0 bases, with 7 bases between them. CDR3 DNA: TGTGCCAGCAGTGCTTTCGAAGCCAAAAACATTCAGTACTTC. Translating gives CASSAFEAKNIQYF.

This clonotype occurred many times. The rearrangement links TRBV12-3 or TRBV12-4 to TRBJ1-4; TRBD1 might be the D (5 bases). The CDR3 runs to 14 residues. V lost 6 bases and J 3 bases, leaving 11 bases between the germline ends. CDR3 sequence: CASSLTDSNEKLFF. In nucleotides, the CDR3 is TGTGCCAGCAGCTTGACAGACTCTAATGAAAAACTGTTTTTT.

In its sample, this clonotype was seen a few times. DNA for the CDR3: TGTGCCAGCAGTGACGCCCGGGACAGTTACACTGAAGCTTTCTTT. As protein: CASSDARDSYTEAFF. This chain connects TRBV6-1 to TRBJ1-1; 7 bases are a match to TRBD1. Germline CDR1 and CDR2: MNHNS and SASEGT. V was pared by 3 bases and J by 3 bases, with 7 bases of the junction left unmatched. This CDR3 is built from 15 residues.

This clonotype was observed a handful of times. This chain joins TRBV10-2 and TRBJ1-1; no clear D gene. This CDR3 has 12 amino acids. The V end lost 10 bases, the J end lost 6 bases, and 15 bases lay between the germline ends. Germline CDR1 is WSHSY and CDR2 is SAAADI. The CDR3 region has the DNA TGCGCCACCAACGGGCCCCTACCTGAAGCTTTCTTT. This codes for CATNGPLPEAFF.

The V and J genes are TRBV15 and TRBJ1-6; D not certain. The V gene lost 4 bases and the J gene lost 7 bases, with 14 bases spanning the gap. CDR3 length: 15 amino acids. CDR1 and CDR2 from the germline V gene are LNHNV and YYDKDF (reference sequence). The CDR3 nucleotides are TGTGCCACCAGCATAGGCGGGGAGAGAAATTCACCCCTCCACTTT. It codes for CATSIGGERNSPLHF.

There are many counts of this clonotype. The V call is TRBV30, the J call TRBJ2-5, with 7 bases matching TRBD1. The V segment lost 5 bases and the J segment 4 bases; nucleotides outside the gene matches: 1. This CDR3 is 11 amino acids long. Germline values: CDR1 GTSNPN, CDR2 SVGIG (reference sequence). CDR3 sequence: CAWAGGETQYF. CDR3 in DNA: TGTGCCTGGGCAGGGGGAGAGACCCAGTACTTC.

The sample holds many counts of this clonotype. V and J are TRBV7-6 and TRBJ2-1; 9 bases agree with TRBD1. Germline V CDR1 and CDR2: SGHVS, FNYEAQ. This CDR3 has 16 amino acids. J gave up 5 bases and V 5 bases, and 10 bases lay outside the gene matches. The CDR3 nucleotides are TGTGCCAGCAGCGCTCCACGGGGACAGGGCCACAATGAGCAGTTCTTC. It translates to CASSAPRGQGHNEQFF. The whole variable domain, filled in from reference TRBV7-6 and TRBJ2-1, reads GAGVSQSPRYKVTKRGQDVALRCDPISGHVSLYWYRQALGQGPEFLTYFNYEAQQDKSGLPNDRFSAERPEGSISTLTIQRTEQRDSAMYRCASSAPRGQGHNEQFFGPGTRLTVL.

This clonotype turned up a few times. The rearrangement joins TRBV18 to TRBJ1-5; D perhaps matches TRBD1 (6 bases). From germline, CDR1 is KGHSH and CDR2 LQKENI. The CDR3 has 15 amino acids. The V end lost 3 bases, the J end lost 0 bases, and 9 bases lay between the germline ends. The CDR3 DNA reads TGTGCCAGCTCACCGACGGGGGCTAGCAATCAGCCCCAGCATTTT. Residues: CASSPTGASNQPQHF. Together with reference TRBV18 and TRBJ1-5, the CDR3 gives the full variable domain: NAGVMQNPRHLVRRRGQEARLRCSPMKGHSHVYWYRQLPEEGLKFMVYLQKENIIDESGMPKERFSAEFPKEGPSILRIQQVVRGDSAAYFCASSPTGASNQPQHFGDGTRLSIL.

This clonotype was picked up many times. The rearrangement joins TRBV2 to TRBJ2-7; D is undetermined. Trimming cost V 6 bases and J 3 bases, with 9 bases left between them. CDR3 length equals 12 residues. CDR1 and CDR2 (germline): SNHLY, FYNNEI. CDR3 sequence reads: CASSLSLYEQYF. In DNA form, the CDR3 reads TGTGCCAGCAGCCTGTCCCTCTACGAGCAGTACTTC.

To note about this clonotype: Possible read error: a much larger clone is one base away. V and J are TRBV20-1 and TRBJ2-3; D not resolved. Trimming removed 5 bases at V and 2 bases at J, with 11 bases between. CDR1 is DFQATT, CDR2 SNEGSKA, per germline (reference sequence). This CDR3 region has 13 residues. Here the CDR3 DNA reads TGCAGTGCTGGTCCCGACCTCACAGATACGCAGTATTTT. This translates into CSAGPDLTDTQYF.

This clonotype was recorded a few times. V and J are TRBV4-1 and TRBJ1-6, with TRBD1 as a possible D gene (6 bases). Germline assignment: CDR1 MGHRA and CDR2 YSYEKL. V was shortened by 2 bases and J by 6 bases, with 20 bases between the two germline ends. The CDR3 has 18 amino acids. The CDR3: CASSQYTPGTLSNSPLHF. Here the CDR3 DNA reads TGCGCCAGCAGCCAATACACTCCCGGGACATTATCTAATTCACCCCTCCACTTT.

This clonotype was detected many times. CDR3 DNA: TGTGCCAGCAGCTTAAGTCTGGGAAGCCAAGAGACCCAGTACTTC. Its translation: CASSLSLGSQETQYF. The chain employs TRBV9 and TRBJ2-5; no firm D call. V gave up 4 bases and J gave up 1 base, with 14 bases separating them. This CDR3 is built from 15 residues. CDR1 and CDR2 (germline): SGDLS, YYNGEE.

This clonotype was detected a few times. A far larger clone is one base from this, pointing to a likely read error. The chain is built from TRBV5-5 and TRBJ2-1; D is perhaps TRBD2 (5 bases). The J call is in doubt because the DNA end fits TRBJ2-5 better. The CDR3 has 15 amino acids. Germline V CDR1 and CDR2: SGHKS, YYEKEE (reference sequence). For the CDR3, the DNA is TGTGCCAGCAGCGTCGGGGTGCGCGGAGGAGAGACCCAGTACTTC. It translates to CASSVGVRGGETQYF.

This clonotype was detected many times. The chain employs TRBV7-3 and TRBJ2-3; D perhaps matches TRBD2 (5 bases). Per the germline V gene, CDR1 is SGHTA and CDR2 is FQGTGA. The CDR3 covers 14 residues. Trimming removed 1 base at V and 4 bases at J, with 9 bases between. The CDR3 nucleotides are TGTGCCAGCAGCTTAAGCCGGGGATCAGATACGCAGTATTTT. Translating it yields CASSLSRGSDTQYF.

Details on this clonotype: A much larger clone is a single base away; this may be a read error. V usage is TRBV28 and J usage is TRBJ1-3; D gene ambiguous. Per germline, CDR1 MDHEN and CDR2 SYDVKM. CDR3 length: 14 amino acids. CDR3 sequence: CTSSLWESGNTIYF. DNA of the CDR3: TGTACCAGCAGTTTATGGGAGTCTGGAAACACCATATATTTT.

V and J are TRBV10-2 and TRBJ2-1; 8 bases are shared with TRBD2. The V segment lost 7 bases and the J segment 9 bases; nucleotides outside the gene matches: 8. CDR1 WSHSY and CDR2 SAAADI come from the germline V gene. CDR3 size: 13 residues. CDR3 coding DNA: TGCGCCAGCATAATCCCGGGAGGGCGTGAGCAGTTCTTC. It yields the protein CASIIPGGREQFF.

This clonotype was counted many times. The gene calls are TRBV20-1 and TRBJ1-1, with D possibly matching TRBD1 (6 bases). The CDR3 is 12 amino acids. V dropped 2 bases and J dropped 5 bases, with 9 bases sitting between them. The germline gives CDR1 DFQATT, CDR2 SNEGSKA (reference sequence). Here the CDR3 DNA reads TGCAGTGCTAGACAGGGGTGGACTGAAGCTTTCTTT. Translated, it gives CSARQGWTEAFF.

The genes are TRBV5-1 and TRBJ2-5; 7 nucleotides line up with TRBD2. The CDR3 is made up of 18 amino acids. The V and J ends lost 4 bases and 2 bases, in that order; junction bases with no gene match: 17. Germline CDR1 reads SGHRS; CDR2 reads YFSETQ. CDR3 in DNA: TGCGCCAGCAGCGGACCCAGGGAGGGGCTGGACCTGCAAGAGACCCAGTACTTC. Translation gives CASSGPREGLDLQETQYF.

This clonotype appeared many times. The chain has TRBV2 and TRBJ1-4, with 9 nucleotides matching TRBD1. This CDR3 spans 14 amino acids. V shed 6 bases and J 8 bases; nucleotides not matched to a gene: 7. CDR1 and CDR2 from the germline V gene are SNHLY and FYNNEI. CDR3 in amino acids: CASRAGQGDEKLFF. CDR3 coding DNA: TGTGCCAGCAGAGCGGGACAGGGTGACGAAAAACTGTTTTTT.

Note on this clonotype: A much larger clone sits a single nucleotide away, making a read error possible. CDR3 nucleotide sequence: TGTGCCAGCAGCTTAGGCGCTGCGACCGAGCAGTACTTC. Its translation: CASSLGAATEQYF. J is TRBJ2-7 and V is TRBV11-1, with D hard to call. The germline CDR1 and CDR2 sequences are SGHAT and FQDESV (reference sequence). V dropped 1 base and J dropped 6 bases, with 10 bases sitting between them. The CDR3 length is 13 residues. The full variable domain, with the rest looked up from reference TRBV11-1 and TRBJ2-7, is EAEVAQSPRYKITEKSQAVAFWCDPISGHATLYWYRQILGQGPELLVQFQDESVVDDSQLPKDRFSAERLKGVDSTLKIQPAELGDSAMYLCASSLGAATEQYFGPGTRLTVT.

The chain carries TRBV10-2 and TRBJ1-5; D is unresolved. The V end lost 2 bases, the J end lost 5 bases, and 13 bases lay between the germline ends. The germline gives CDR1 WSHSY, CDR2 SAAADI. CDR3 length equals 15 residues. CDR3 nucleotide sequence: TGCGCCAGCAGTGAGGCAGGACCGGCGCATCAGCCCCAGCATTTT. It translates to CASSEAGPAHQPQHF.

Comments on this clonotype: Only one base separates this from a far larger clonotype, so it likely reflects a read error. This chain connects TRBV2 to TRBJ1-1, with a possible D match to TRBD1 (7 bases). The J call may be mistaken, given a closer DNA end match to TRBJ2-3. Per germline, CDR1 SNHLY and CDR2 FYNNEI. The CDR3 totals 13 residues. CDR3 bases: TGTGCCAGCACAAGCAGGGGGGCAGATACGCAGTATTTT. Translating it yields CASTSRGADTQYF.

This clonotype was observed many times. This chain links TRBV2 with TRBJ2-1; a weak D match, TRBD1 (5 bases). This CDR3 spans 15 amino acids. The germline CDR1 and CDR2 sequences are SNHLY and FYNNEI. The V end was cut by 1 base, the J end by 0 bases, with 7 bases between. The CDR3 region is CASSEEDSSYNEQFF. The DNA of the CDR3 is TGTGCCAGCAGTGAAGAAGACAGCTCCTACAATGAGCAGTTCTTC.

This clonotype was seen ten or more times. The chain recombines TRBV28 with TRBJ2-6; no firm D call. This CDR3 has 15 amino acids. Germline CDR1 is MDHEN and CDR2 is SYDVKM. V lost 7 bases to trimming and J lost 4 bases, with 14 bases between them. CDR3 in DNA: TGTGCCAGCACCCTTTCCGCCCCCGGGGCCAACGTCCTGACTTTC. Translating it yields CASTLSAPGANVLTF.

Of note for this clonotype: The conserved final phenylalanine or tryptophan is absent from the CDR3, which likely points to a read error. V is TRBV7-9 and J is TRBJ1-1; TRBD1 is a possible D gene (5 bases). V gave up 0 bases and J gave up 11 bases, with 16 bases separating them. Germline CDR1 is SEHNR and CDR2 is FQNEAQ (reference sequence). The length of the CDR3 is 14 residues. Written as DNA, the CDR3 is TGTGCCAGCAGCTTAGCAGGGGCTAATCGTGGGGCTTTCCTT. As protein: CASSLAGANRGAFL.